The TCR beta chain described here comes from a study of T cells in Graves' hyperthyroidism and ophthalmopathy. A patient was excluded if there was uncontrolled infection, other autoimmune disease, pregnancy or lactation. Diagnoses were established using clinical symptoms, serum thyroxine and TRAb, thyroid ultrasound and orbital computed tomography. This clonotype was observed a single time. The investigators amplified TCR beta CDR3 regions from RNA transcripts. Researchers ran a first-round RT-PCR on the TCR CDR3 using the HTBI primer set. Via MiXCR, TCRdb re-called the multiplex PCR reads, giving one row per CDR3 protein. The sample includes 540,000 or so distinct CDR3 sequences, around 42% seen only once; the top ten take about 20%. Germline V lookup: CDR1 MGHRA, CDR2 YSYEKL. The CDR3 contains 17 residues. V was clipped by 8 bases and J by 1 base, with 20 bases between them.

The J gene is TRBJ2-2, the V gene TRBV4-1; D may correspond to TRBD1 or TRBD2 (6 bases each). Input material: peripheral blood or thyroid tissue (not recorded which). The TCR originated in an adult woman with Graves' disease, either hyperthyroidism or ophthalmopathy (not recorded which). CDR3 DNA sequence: TGCGCCAGCTACGCCCGGGGGCCTATCGGGAACACCGGGGAGCTGTTTTTT. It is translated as CASYARGPIGNTGELFF.